These 21 T cell receptor beta chains were sequenced from one sample in a study of shared clonotypes between healthy human individuals. Clones were sequenced by immunoSEQ multiplex PCR, and TCRdb holds only the in-frame ones, with some missing. The sample contains 600,000 to 750,000 clones, roughly two thirds of which appear only once. The sequencing input was memory CD4+ T cells sorted from blood. Subset denoted: CD45RA-negative fraction. The receptor set was obtained from a woman in her 30s in good health.

This clone was picked up a small number of times. The chain links TRBV12-5 to TRBJ2-1; D gene unclear. From germline, CDR1 is LGHNT and CDR2 FRNRAP. The V end lost 11 bases, the J end lost 4 bases, and 12 bases lay between the germline ends. The CDR3 spans 12 residues. The CDR3 DNA reads as TGTGCTCCCGTCGGCTTATACAATGAGCAGTTCTTC. Translating gives CAPVGLYNEQFF.

The genes are TRBV5-4 and TRBJ2-5; 7 bases map to TRBD2. Germline lookup yields CDR1 SGHNT and CDR2 YYREEE (reference sequence). This CDR3 is 15 amino acids long. V was clipped by 4 bases and J by 2 bases; unmatched bases: 8. CDR3 in DNA: TGTGCCAGCAGCACAGCGCAGGGAGGGCAAGAGACCCAGTACTTC. Amino acid sequence: CASSTAQGGQETQYF.

The V and J genes are TRBV27 and TRBJ2-1; TRBD2 aligns across 12 bases. Germline V gene sequence: CDR1 MNHEY, CDR2 SMNVEV (reference sequence). CDR3 length: 18 residues. With 5 bases clipped from V and 8 bases from J, the junction kept 16 bases outside the gene matches. The CDR3: CASSLGLAGRPRMHEQFF. The CDR3, as DNA: TGTGCCAGCAGTCTCGGACTAGCGGGACGGCCACGGATGCATGAGCAGTTCTTC.

J is TRBJ2-3 and V is TRBV7-9; 7 nucleotides match TRBD2. Looked up from germline, CDR1 is SEHNR and CDR2 is FQNEAQ (reference sequence). J was trimmed by 5 bases and V by 1 base; bases with no gene match: 15. This CDR3 spans 18 amino acids. DNA of the CDR3: TGTGCCAGCAGCTTAGTCGGGGGAGGGCCCCCCGGAGGAGATACGCAGTATTTT. This gives the protein CASSLVGGGPPGGDTQYF.

About this clone: Other DNA sequences from this sample encode an identical CDR3 as well. This chain uses TRBV27 with TRBJ2-7, with 7 bases fitting TRBD1. The junction had 6 bases not matched to a gene; V was cut back by 6 bases and J by 7 bases. Germline V gene sequence: CDR1 MNHEY, CDR2 SMNVEV (reference sequence). The CDR3 has 12 amino acids. The CDR3: CASRNRGYEQYF. CDR3 nucleotides: TGTGCCAGCAGAAACAGGGGATATGAGCAGTACTTC.

J is TRBJ1-5 and V is TRBV21-1. TRBV21-1 is described as a pseudogene. The CDR3 is 14 amino acids. The CDR3 protein is CARMLDGDNQPQHF. CDR3 DNA sequence: TGTGCCAGGATGCTCGACGGTGACAATCAGCCCCAGCATTTT.

The chain has TRBV19 and TRBJ2-2; 7 bases agree with TRBD2. The V and J ends lost 7 bases and 5 bases, in that order; junction bases with no gene match: 7. This CDR3 contains 14 residues. The germline V gene has CDR1 LNHDA and CDR2 SQIVND (reference sequence). The CDR3 DNA sequence: TGTGCCAGTACCCGCGGGAGCGGTACCGGGGAGCTGTTTTTT. It is translated as CASTRGSGTGELFF.

The gene calls are TRBV5-1 and TRBJ2-7; 8 bases match TRBD1. Trimming at V came to 4 bases and at J to 5 bases, leaving 11 bases not matched to a gene. The CDR3 has 15 amino acids. Germline CDR1 reads SGHRS; CDR2 reads YFSETQ. For the CDR3, the DNA is TGCGCCAGCAGCAGGACAGGACAGGGTAATCACGAGCAGTACTTC. The encoded protein is CASSRTGQGNHEQYF.

The V and J genes are TRBV10-2 and TRBJ1-4; 9 nucleotides agree with TRBD1. This CDR3 region has 13 residues. Germline values: CDR1 WSHSY, CDR2 SAAADI. Trimming at V came to 8 bases and at J to 7 bases, leaving 5 bases not matched to a gene. The CDR3 loop is CASGRQGGEKLFF. The CDR3 DNA follows: TGCGCCAGCGGGCGACAGGGGGGTGAAAAACTGTTTTTT.

V gene TRBV28 combines with J gene TRBJ1-1, with D unclear. V was clipped by 3 bases and J by 0 bases, with 14 bases between them. The CDR3 runs to 16 residues. Germline V lookup: CDR1 MDHEN, CDR2 SYDVKM. CDR3 loop: CASSFLIPGLNTEAFF. The CDR3, as DNA: TGTGCCAGCAGTTTTCTGATACCCGGACTGAACACTGAAGCTTTCTTT.

The chain is built from TRBV7-2 and TRBJ2-3, with D unclear. In germline, CDR1 is SGHTA, CDR2 FQGNSA. V lost 2 bases to trimming and J lost 5 bases, with 5 bases between them. CDR3 length equals 12 residues. This chain's CDR3 is CASSLSLDTQYF. The CDR3, as DNA: TGTGCCAGCAGCTTATCCTTAGATACGCAGTATTTT.

J is TRBJ2-1 and V is TRBV27; no clear D. The CDR3 is made up of 13 amino acids. Germline loops: CDR1 MNHEY, CDR2 SMNVEV (reference sequence). Trimming removed 0 bases from V and 5 bases from J, with 5 bases in between. The CDR3 nucleotides are TGTGCCAGCAGTTTATCCCTGAACAATGAGCAGTTCTTC. Protein: CASSLSLNNEQFF.

V usage is TRBV11-3 and J usage is TRBJ2-3; D gene ambiguous. CDR3 length equals 16 residues. The germline V gene encodes CDR1 SGHNT and CDR2 YENEEA. Trimming left V 6 bases short and J 4 bases short, with 20 bases between. The CDR3 bases are TGTGCCAGCAGGATTCGTACGTCTCCGCCCGCAGATACGCAGTATTTT. Translated, it gives CASRIRTSPPADTQYF. The full variable domain, completed using reference TRBV11-3 and TRBJ2-3, is EAGVVQSPRYKIIEKKQPVAFWCNPISGHNTLYWYLQNLGQGPELLIRYENEEAVDDSQLPKDRFSAERLKGVDSTLKIQPAELGDSAVYLCASRIRTSPPADTQYFGPGTRLTVL.

This clone was detected only a few times. Other DNA sequences in this specimen translate into the identical CDR3. The chain is built from TRBV4-2 and TRBJ1-2; a possible D gene is TRBD1 (5 bases). The CDR3 consists of 14 residues. V dropped 3 bases and J dropped 2 bases, with 10 bases sitting between them. Looked up from germline, CDR1 is LGHNA and CDR2 is YNFKEQ. CDR3 in DNA: TGTGCCAGCAGCCAGGGGACGGAAAACTATGGCTACACCTTC. Translation: CASSQGTENYGYTF.

This clone has a handful of counts. The chain has TRBV11-2 and TRBJ2-1, with TRBD2 matching 11 bases. CDR3 length: 13 residues. J lost 15 bases, V lost 5 bases, and 9 bases had no gene match. The germline V gene encodes CDR1 SGHAT and CDR2 FQNNGV. The CDR3: CASSPTSGTMRFF. The CDR3 DNA follows: TGTGCCAGCAGCCCGACTAGCGGGACAATGCGGTTCTTC.

This rearrangement joins TRBV7-9 to TRBJ2-7, with 12 bases lining up with TRBD1. Germline loops: CDR1 SEHNR, CDR2 FQNEAQ (reference sequence). The CDR3 is 15 residues long. The V segment lost 5 bases and the J segment 3 bases; nucleotides outside the gene matches: 5. Here the CDR3 DNA reads TGTGCCAGCAGCGCCGGGACAGGGGGCCACTACGAGCAGTACTTC. Translation gives CASSAGTGGHYEQYF.

The table lists this clone with a count of one. V and J are TRBV18 and TRBJ1-2; 8 bases are shared with TRBD1. CDR1 is KGHSH, CDR2 LQKENI, per germline. There are 11 residues in the CDR3. V lost 4 bases and J lost 12; bases outside the gene matches: 4. CDR3 in amino acids: CASSRGQGNTF. DNA of the CDR3: TGTGCCAGCTCACGTGGACAGGGAAACACCTTC.

The chain links TRBV4-1 to TRBJ2-1; 11 nucleotides align to TRBD2. Germline loops: CDR1 MGHRA, CDR2 YSYEKL. This CDR3 spans 16 amino acids. Unmatched junction bases numbered 9, after V lost 6 bases and J lost 5 bases. The CDR3 DNA reads TGCGCCAGCAGACCATGGATGACTAGCGGGGACAATGAGCAGTTCTTC. This sequence encodes CASRPWMTSGDNEQFF.

The rearrangement links TRBV10-2 to TRBJ1-5; no definite D call. Trimming took off 6 bases at V and 0 bases at J, with 9 bases between the two ends. There are 14 residues in the CDR3. Germline CDR1 reads WSHSY; CDR2 reads SAAADI. The DNA for the CDR3 is TGCGCCAGCAGATCACCCTATAGCAATCAGCCCCAGCATTTT. This sequence encodes CASRSPYSNQPQHF.

To note about this clone: At the DNA level, this CDR3 is encoded by other sequences in the same sample as well. The V gene is TRBV7-6, the J gene TRBJ2-7; D is undetermined. The CDR3 is made up of 13 amino acids. Germline V gene data show CDR1 as SGHVS and CDR2 as FNYEAQ. V lost 1 base, J lost 2 bases, and 6 bases lay in between. In DNA, the CDR3 is TGTGCCAGCAGCTTAGGGCTGGCCTACGAGCAGTACTTC. It yields the protein CASSLGLAYEQYF.

The chain combines TRBV7-2 with TRBJ2-1; D is unresolved. Germline loops: CDR1 SGHTA, CDR2 FQGNSA. Between the trimmed V and J ends, which lost 2 bases and 10 bases, there was a span of 9 bases. The CDR3 has 12 amino acids. CDR3 bases: TGTGCCAGCAGCTTAAACAGTAGGGAGCAGTTCTTC. This sequence encodes CASSLNSREQFF.